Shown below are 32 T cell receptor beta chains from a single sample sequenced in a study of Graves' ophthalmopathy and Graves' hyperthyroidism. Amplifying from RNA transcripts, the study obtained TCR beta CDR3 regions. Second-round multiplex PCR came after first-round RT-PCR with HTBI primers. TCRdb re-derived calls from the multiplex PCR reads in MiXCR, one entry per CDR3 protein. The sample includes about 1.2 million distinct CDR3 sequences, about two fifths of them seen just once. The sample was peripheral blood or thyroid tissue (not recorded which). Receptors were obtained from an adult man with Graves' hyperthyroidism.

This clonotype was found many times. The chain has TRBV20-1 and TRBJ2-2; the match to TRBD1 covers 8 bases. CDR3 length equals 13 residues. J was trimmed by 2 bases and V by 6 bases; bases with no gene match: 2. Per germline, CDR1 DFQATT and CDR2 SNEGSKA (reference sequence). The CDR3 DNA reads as TGCAGTGCCGGACAGGGAAACACCGGGGAGCTGTTTTTT. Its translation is CSAGQGNTGELFF.

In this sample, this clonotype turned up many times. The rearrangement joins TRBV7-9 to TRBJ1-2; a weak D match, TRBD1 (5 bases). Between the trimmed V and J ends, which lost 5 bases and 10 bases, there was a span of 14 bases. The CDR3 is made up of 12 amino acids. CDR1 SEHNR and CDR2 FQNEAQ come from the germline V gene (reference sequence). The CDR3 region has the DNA TGTGCCAGCAGCCTAACGGTGGGGACCTACACCTTC. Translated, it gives CASSLTVGTYTF.

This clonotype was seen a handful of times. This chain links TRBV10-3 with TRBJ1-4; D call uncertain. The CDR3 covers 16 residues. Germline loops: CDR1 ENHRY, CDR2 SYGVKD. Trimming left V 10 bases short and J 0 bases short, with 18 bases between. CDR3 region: CASTDNFGSTNEKLFF. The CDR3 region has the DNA TGTGCCAGCACCGACAACTTCGGCTCAACTAATGAAAAACTGTTTTTT.

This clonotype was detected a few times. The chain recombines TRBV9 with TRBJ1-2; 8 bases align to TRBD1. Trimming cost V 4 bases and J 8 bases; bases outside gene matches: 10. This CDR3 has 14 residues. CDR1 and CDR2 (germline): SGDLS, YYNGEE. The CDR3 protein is CASSPTTGAQGYTF. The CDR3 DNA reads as TGTGCCAGCAGCCCCACGACAGGGGCCCAGGGCTACACCTTC.

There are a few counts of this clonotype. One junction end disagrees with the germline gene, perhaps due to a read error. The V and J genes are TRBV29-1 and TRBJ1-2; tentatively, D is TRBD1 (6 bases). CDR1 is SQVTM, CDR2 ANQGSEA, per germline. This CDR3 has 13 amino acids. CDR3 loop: CAWSLEDSYGYTF. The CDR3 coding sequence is TGTGCCTGGAGTCTCGAGGACAGCTATGGCTACACCTTC.

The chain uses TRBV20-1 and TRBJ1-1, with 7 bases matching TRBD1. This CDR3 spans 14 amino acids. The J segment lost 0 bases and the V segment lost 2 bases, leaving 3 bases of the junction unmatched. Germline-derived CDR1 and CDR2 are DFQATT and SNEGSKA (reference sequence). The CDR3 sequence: CSARTGEVNTEAFF. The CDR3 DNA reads TGCAGTGCTAGAACAGGGGAGGTGAACACTGAAGCTTTCTTT.

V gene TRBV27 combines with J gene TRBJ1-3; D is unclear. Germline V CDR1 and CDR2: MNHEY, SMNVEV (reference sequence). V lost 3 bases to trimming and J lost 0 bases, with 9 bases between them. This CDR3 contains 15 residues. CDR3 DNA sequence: TGTGCCAGCAGTTTTCTCGGTGACTCTGGAAACACCATATATTTT. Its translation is CASSFLGDSGNTIYF.

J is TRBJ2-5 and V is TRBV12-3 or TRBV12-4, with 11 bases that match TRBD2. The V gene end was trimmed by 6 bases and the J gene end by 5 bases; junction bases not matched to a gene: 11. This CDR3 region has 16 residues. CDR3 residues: CASSYWVAGGPETQYF. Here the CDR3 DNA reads TGTGCCAGCAGCTATTGGGTAGCGGGAGGGCCCGAGACCCAGTACTTC.

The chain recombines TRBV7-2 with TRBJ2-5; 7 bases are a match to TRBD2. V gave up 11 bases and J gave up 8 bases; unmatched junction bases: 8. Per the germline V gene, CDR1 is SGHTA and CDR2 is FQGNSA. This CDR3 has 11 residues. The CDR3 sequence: CALGRALTQYF. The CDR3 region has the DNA TGTGCCCTTGGGAGGGCCCTTACCCAGTACTTC.

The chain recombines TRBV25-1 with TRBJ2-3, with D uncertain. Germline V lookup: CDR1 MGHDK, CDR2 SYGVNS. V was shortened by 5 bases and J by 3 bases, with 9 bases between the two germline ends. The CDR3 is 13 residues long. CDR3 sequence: CASSQTFTDTQYF. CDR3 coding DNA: TGTGCCAGCAGTCAAACTTTTACAGATACGCAGTATTTT.

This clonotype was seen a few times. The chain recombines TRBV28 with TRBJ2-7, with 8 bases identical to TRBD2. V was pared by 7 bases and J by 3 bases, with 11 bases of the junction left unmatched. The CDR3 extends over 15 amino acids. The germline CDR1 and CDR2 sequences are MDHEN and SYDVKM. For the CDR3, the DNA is TGTGCCAGCAAACCAATGTCGAGCGGGGGCTACGAGCAGTACTTC. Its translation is CASKPMSSGGYEQYF.

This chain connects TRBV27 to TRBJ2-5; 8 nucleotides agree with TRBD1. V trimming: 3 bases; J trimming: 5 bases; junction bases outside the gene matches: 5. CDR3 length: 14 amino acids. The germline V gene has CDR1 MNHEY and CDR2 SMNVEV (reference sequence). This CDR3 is CASSFRTGMETQYF. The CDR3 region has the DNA TGTGCCAGCAGTTTCCGGACAGGGATGGAGACCCAGTACTTC.

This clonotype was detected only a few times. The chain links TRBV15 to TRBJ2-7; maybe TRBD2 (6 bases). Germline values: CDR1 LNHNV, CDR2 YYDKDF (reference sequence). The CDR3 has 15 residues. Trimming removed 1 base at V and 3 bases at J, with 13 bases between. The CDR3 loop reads CATSRVLAGSYEQYF. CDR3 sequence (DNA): TGTGCCACCAGCAGAGTCCTGGCGGGGAGCTACGAGCAGTACTTC. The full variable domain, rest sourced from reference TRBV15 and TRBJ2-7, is DAMVIQNPRYQVTQFGKPVTLSCSQTLNHNVMYWYQQKSSQAPKLLFHYYDKDFNNEADTPDNFQSRRPNTSFCFLDIRSPGLGDTAMYLCATSRVLAGSYEQYFGPGTRLTVT.

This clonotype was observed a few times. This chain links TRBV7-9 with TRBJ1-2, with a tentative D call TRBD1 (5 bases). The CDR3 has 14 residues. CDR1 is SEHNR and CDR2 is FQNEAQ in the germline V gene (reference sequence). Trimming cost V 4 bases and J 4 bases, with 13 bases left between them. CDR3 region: CASSSSGRGYGYTF. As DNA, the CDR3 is TGTGCCAGCAGCTCGTCAGGGCGAGGCTATGGCTACACCTTC.

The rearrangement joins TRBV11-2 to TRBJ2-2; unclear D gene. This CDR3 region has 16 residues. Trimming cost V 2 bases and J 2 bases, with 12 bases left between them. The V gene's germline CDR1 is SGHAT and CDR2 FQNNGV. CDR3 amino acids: CASSLTLTLNTGELFF. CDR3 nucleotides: TGTGCCAGCAGCTTAACCCTGACTCTTAACACCGGGGAGCTGTTTTTT.

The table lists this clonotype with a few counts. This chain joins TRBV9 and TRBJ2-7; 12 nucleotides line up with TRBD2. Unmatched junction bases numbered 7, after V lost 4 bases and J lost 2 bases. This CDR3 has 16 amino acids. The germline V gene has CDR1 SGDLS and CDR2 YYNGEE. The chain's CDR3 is CASSSGTSGWTYEQYF. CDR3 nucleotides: TGTGCCAGCAGCTCCGGGACTAGCGGGTGGACCTACGAGCAGTACTTC.

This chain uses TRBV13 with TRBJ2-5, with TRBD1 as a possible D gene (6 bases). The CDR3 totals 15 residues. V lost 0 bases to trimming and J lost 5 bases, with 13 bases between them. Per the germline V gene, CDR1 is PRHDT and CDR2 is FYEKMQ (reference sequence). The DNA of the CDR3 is TGTGCCAGCAGCTTAGGCTGGGACATCGGGGAGACCCAGTACTTC. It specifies CASSLGWDIGETQYF.

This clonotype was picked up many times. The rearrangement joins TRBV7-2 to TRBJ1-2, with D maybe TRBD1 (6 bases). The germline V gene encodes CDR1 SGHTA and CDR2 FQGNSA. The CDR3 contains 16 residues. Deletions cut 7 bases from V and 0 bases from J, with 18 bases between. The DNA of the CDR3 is TGTGCCAGCACGACCGACTACAGGGTACCTAACTATGGCTACACCTTC. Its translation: CASTTDYRVPNYGYTF.

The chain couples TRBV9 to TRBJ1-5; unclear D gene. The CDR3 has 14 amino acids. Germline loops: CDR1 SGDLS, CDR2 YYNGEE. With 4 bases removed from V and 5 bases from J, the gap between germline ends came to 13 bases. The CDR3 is CASSQSAGYQPQHF. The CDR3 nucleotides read TGTGCCAGCAGCCAAAGTGCTGGGTATCAGCCCCAGCATTTT.

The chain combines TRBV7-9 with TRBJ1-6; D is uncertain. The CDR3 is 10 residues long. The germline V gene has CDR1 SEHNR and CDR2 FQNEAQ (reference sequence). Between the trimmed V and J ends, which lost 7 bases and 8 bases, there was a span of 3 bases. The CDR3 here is CASTDSPLHF. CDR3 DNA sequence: TGTGCCAGCACGGATTCACCCCTCCACTTT.

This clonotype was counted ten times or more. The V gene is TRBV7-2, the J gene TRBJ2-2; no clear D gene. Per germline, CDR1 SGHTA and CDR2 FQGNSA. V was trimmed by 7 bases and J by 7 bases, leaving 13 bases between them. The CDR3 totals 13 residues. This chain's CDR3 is CASNLPEFGELFF. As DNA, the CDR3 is TGTGCCAGCAACCTGCCGGAGTTCGGGGAGCTGTTTTTT.

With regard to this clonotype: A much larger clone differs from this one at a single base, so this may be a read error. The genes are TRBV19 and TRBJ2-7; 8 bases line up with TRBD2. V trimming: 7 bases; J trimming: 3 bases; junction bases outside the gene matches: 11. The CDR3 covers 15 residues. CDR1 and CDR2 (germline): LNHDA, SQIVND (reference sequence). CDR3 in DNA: TGTGCCAGTAATGGCCATCTAGCGGGCCACTACGAGCAGTACTTC. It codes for CASNGHLAGHYEQYF.

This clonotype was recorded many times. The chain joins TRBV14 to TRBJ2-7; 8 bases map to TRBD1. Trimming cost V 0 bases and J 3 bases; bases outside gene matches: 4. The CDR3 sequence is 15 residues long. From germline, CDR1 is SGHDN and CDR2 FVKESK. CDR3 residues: CASSQESGGFYEQYF. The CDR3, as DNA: TGTGCCAGCAGCCAAGAATCAGGGGGCTTCTACGAGCAGTACTTC.

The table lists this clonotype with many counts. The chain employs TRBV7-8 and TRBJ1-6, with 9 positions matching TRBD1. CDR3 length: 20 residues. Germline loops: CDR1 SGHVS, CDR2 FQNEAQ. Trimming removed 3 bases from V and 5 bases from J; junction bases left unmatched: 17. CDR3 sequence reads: CASSLRVYPGQGHDNSPLHF. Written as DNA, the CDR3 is TGTGCCAGCAGCTTGAGGGTCTATCCGGGACAGGGTCACGATAATTCACCCCTCCACTTT.

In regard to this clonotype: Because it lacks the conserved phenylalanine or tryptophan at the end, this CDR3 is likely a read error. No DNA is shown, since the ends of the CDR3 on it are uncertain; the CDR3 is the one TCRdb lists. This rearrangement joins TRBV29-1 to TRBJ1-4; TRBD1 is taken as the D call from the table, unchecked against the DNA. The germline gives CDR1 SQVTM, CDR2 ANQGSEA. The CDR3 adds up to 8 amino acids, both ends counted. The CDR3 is CSVVGGNY.

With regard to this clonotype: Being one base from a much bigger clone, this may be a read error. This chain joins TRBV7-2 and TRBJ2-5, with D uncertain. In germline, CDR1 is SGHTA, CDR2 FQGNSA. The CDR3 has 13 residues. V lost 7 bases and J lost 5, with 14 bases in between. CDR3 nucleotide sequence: TGTGCCAGCAATCGTCCCTCTGGGGAGACCCAGTACTTC. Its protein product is CASNRPSGETQYF.

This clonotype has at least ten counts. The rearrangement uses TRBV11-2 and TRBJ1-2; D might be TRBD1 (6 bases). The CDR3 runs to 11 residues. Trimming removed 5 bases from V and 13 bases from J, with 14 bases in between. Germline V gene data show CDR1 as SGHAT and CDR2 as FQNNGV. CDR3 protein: CASSRGADATF. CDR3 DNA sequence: TGTGCCAGCAGCCGGGGGGCCGACGCCACCTTC.

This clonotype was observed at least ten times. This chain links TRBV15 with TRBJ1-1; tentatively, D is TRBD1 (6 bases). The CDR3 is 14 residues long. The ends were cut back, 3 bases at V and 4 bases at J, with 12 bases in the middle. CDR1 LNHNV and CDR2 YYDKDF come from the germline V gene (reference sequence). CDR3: CATSSPQGVTEAFF. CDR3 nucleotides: TGTGCCACCAGCAGCCCACAGGGCGTCACTGAAGCTTTCTTT.

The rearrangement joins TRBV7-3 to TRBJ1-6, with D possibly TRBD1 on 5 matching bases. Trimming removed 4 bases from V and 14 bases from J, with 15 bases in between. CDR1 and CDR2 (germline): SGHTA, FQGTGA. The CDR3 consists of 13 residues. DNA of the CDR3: TGTGCCAGCAGCTCTTCCAGGGATGGGGCCCTCCACTTT. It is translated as CASSSSRDGALHF.

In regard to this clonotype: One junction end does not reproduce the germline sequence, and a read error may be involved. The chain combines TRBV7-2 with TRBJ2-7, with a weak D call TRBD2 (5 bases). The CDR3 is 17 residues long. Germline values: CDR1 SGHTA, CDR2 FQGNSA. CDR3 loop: CASSQDEAGQKSYEQYF. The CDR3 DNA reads TGCGCCAGCAGCCAAGATGAGGCGGGCCAAAAAAGCTACGAGCAGTACTTC.

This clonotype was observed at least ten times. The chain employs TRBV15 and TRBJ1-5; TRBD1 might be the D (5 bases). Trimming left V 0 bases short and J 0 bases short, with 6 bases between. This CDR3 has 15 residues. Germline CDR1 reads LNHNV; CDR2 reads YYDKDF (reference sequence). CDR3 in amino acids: CATSRDRVSNQPQHF. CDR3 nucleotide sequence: TGTGCCACCAGCAGAGACAGGGTTAGCAATCAGCCCCAGCATTTT.

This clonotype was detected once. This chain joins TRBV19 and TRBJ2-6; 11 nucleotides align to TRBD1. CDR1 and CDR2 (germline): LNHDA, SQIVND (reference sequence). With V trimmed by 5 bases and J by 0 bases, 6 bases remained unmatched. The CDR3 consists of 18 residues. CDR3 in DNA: TGTGCCAGTAGTCACGGACAGGGGGCCAGCTCTGGGGCCAACGTCCTGACTTTC. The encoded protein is CASSHGQGASSGANVLTF.